This T cell receptor beta chain was sequenced in a study of long-term antiretroviral therapy in people with HIV (dated by TCRdb to the early 2020s). Study-wide context: The earliest samples were collected about a decade before the 2015 WHO recommendation for immediate ART, when ART was typically delayed until CD4 counts fell. This retrospective serial study examined whether starting ART and sustained HIV suppression were associated with changes in the composition and diversity of the TRB repertoire in peripheral blood. A total of roughly 180 cryopreserved PBMC samples were contributed to the cohort by 30 adults with confirmed HIV infection, with samples collected serially over a mean of roughly six years (range 1-12). About 35% of the 30 participants with HIV were female. No cross-contamination during QIAcube processing was shown when test extractions of a monoclonal T-cell line were performed alongside fewer than 35 polyclonal samples.

Cut back by 0 bases and 1 base, the V and J ends lie 7 bases apart. CDR1 and CDR2, looked up from the germline V gene, are SGHRS and YFSETQ. The CDR3 goes from the cysteine to the phenylalanine over 14 residues. Only CDR3 DNA is held: 42 bases, read in frame from base 1. The immunoSEQ hsTCRB v3.0 assay was used at survey level resolution to sequence the TRB variable region. The targeted TRB sequencing depth was about 40,000-55,000 T-cell genomes per sample. An Illumina MiSeq with a v3 150-cycle kit was used to sequence the pooled TRB libraries. Per the source publication's procedure: Repertoire analysis was performed in R inside a reproducible Nextflow workflow that covered QC, data transformation and analysis. LymphoSeq2, an R package for AIRR-Seq data exploration, was used to implement custom analyses. A handful of samples that yielded fewer than 5000 total TRB sequences were excluded, so that approximately 170 HIV repertoires were analyzed. Of the roughly 180 retained HIV repertoires, 55 to 60 were collected before and under 150 after ART initiation. Repertoires were downsampled to 5000 TRB nucleotide sequences, with summary statistics averaged over 100 downsampling iterations. The analysis kept only TRB sequences whose CDR3 regions were at least seven amino acids long. Diversity was assessed using a clonality score derived from Shannon entropy and using the Gini coefficient. Repertoire networks linked the top 5000 CDR3 amino acid sequences whenever two sequences differed by an edit distance of one. For TRB CDR3 amino acid sequences, GLIPH2 was used to predict antigen specificity groups and MHC restriction. CDR3 amino acid sequences were matched against VDJdb and McPAS-TCR to flag known CMV, EBV, HIV or tissue antigen associations. Pre-ART, post-ART and control groups were compared with Wilcoxon signed-rank tests and Holm-Bonferroni correction. The clones in this table, taken by TCRdb from immuneACCESS, are in-frame only. Not every clone is retained; where verified, under half of the shortfall comes from an unresolved V gene, and the cause of the rest is unknown. V, J and clone size are taken as reported in that table, and D and trimming were inferred from the DNA itself. The sample table shows 33,000 or so clones, and roughly 82% are seen once. The ten largest clonotypes hold 13% of the sample.

Participants were included only if at least one PBMC sample before ART initiation and at least two post-ART samples were available. Every participant with HIV received treatment in the United States of America. Before DNA extraction, cryopreserved samples of about 0.95-10 million PBMC were thawed and washed. At the time of the earliest PBMC sample, participants with HIV were aged between roughly 20 and 54 years. Per participant, PBMC samples came from 1-4 timepoints prior to ART initiation and 2-8 timepoints following ART initiation, for a median of 7 samples. Serial HIV viral load, CD4+ T-cell count, ART history and demographic data were obtained for every participant. A Qiagen kit on a QIAcube was used to extract genomic DNA from unsorted PBMC, with samples processed in batches of 12. What the study reported, not specific to this receptor: Because PBMC availability was limited, only the TCR beta chain was sequenced, with no alpha chain pairing. At every time point, the repertoire was dominated by expanded TRB clones first identified before ART initiation, although this dominance fluctuated and, in many PLHIV, declined after ART. The samples span the years 2004 to 2017, and the ART regimens used may be less effective than current regimens. Because pre-ART samples had limited cell numbers, unsorted PBMC were profiled rather than sorted CD4+ and CD8+ T cells. No data were available on ART adherence, viral resistance or therapy changes, limiting inferences about post-ART repertoire changes. Narrower CDR3 length ranges were observed in HIV repertoires than in controls, and an antigen-experienced repertoire with only a slight naive shift after ART was suggested by the network structure. Starting ART was linked to a significant rise in TRB diversity, yet even with long-term ART the diversity remained significantly lower than in transplant donor controls.

Details on this clone: Its specific antigen is unknown. Within one base of it there is no much larger clone, and no base qualities were kept.

The origin of this receptor is a man younger than 35 with HIV. The specimen comprised unsorted PBMCs, sampled 0.3 years after starting antiretroviral therapy. The chain links TRBV5-1 with TRBJ1-1, with a weak D call of TRBD1 (6 bases match). In nucleotides, the sequence is TGCGCCAGCAGCTTGGGGACAGCGAACACTGAAGCTTTCTTT. Its translation reads: CASSLGTANTEAFF.